The subject of this entry is one TCR beta chain. The sample comes from a study of shared clonotypes between healthy human individuals. Source study methods: Filtering differed, since immunoSEQ gave only junction sequences and no quality scores. Method: immunoSEQ multiplex PCR; TCRdb's copy keeps in-frame clones and lacks some. Clone size and the V and J calls come from that table; the DNA yielded D and trimming. The sample carries around 2.1 million clones, about 93% recorded once. The naive CD8 subset, CD45RO-negative cells positively selected for CCR7, excluded terminally differentiated effector memory CD45RA+ cells. The CDR3 contains 15 residues. In germline, CDR1 is MNHNS, CDR2 SASEGT. V lost 2 bases, J lost 4 bases, and 14 bases lay in between.

The source of this sequence is a man between 18 and 35 years old in good health. Some clones in this sample may be carry-over from other donors' samples. V usage is TRBV6-1 and J usage is TRBJ2-5; D gene unclear. Specimen: naive CD8+ T cells from PBMCs. The CDR3 DNA is TGTGCCAGCAGTGAACTGTGGGTGGTTCGAGAGACCCAGTACTTC. It specifies CASSELWVVRETQYF.